Sequencing of this TCR beta chain was carried out in a study of long-term antiretroviral therapy in people with HIV. Points from the study as a whole: Pre-ART expanded TRB clones stayed dominant throughout, though often decreasing after ART. When set beside controls, HIV repertoires had CDR3 length ranges that were narrower.

Germline V gene sequence: CDR1 MNHNY, CDR2 SVGAGI (reference sequence). This CDR3 is 15 amino acids long. V lost 10 bases to trimming and J lost 1 base, with 16 bases between them. The immunoSEQ assay was v3.0, run at survey level. Method: immunoSEQ multiplex PCR; TCRdb's copy keeps in-frame clones and lacks some. Of 30,000 to 40,000 clones in the sample, more than 95% were seen once. In the case of this clone: No antigen is known for it.

This chain links TRBV6-6 with TRBJ2-2, with D perhaps TRBD1 (6 bases). This material consisted of unsorted PBMCs, taken 6.9 years after starting antiretroviral therapy. The TCR was taken from a man aged 25 to 40 with HIV. CDR3 protein: CATHQGSWNTGELFF. The CDR3 nucleotides read TGTGCCACCCACCAGGGGAGTTGGAACACCGGGGAGCTGTTTTTT.